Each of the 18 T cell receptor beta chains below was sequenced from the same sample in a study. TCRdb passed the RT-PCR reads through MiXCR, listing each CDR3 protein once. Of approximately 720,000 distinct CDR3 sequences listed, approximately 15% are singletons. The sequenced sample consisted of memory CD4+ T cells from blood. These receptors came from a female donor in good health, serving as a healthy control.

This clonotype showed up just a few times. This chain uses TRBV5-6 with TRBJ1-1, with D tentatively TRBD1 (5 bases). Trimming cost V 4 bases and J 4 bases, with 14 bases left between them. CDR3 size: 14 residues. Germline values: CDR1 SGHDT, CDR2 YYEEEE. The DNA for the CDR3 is TGTGCCAGCAGCCGCTACATAGACAGCACTGAAGCTTTCTTT. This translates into CASSRYIDSTEAFF.

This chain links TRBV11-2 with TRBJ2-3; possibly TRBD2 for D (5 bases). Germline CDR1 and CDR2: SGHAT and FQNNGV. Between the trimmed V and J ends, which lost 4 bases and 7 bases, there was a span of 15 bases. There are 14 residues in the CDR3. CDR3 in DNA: TGTGCCAGCAGCTCCGGAGGCGCCCTGAATACGCAGTATTTT. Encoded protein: CASSSGGALNTQYF.

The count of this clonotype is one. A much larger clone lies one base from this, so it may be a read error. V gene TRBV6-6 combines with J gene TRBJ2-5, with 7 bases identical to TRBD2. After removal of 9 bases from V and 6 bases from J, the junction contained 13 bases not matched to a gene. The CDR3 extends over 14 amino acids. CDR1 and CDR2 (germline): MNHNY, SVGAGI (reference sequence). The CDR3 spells CASRAWRESKTQYF. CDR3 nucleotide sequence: TGTGCCAGTAGAGCTTGGCGGGAGTCTAAGACCCAGTACTTC.

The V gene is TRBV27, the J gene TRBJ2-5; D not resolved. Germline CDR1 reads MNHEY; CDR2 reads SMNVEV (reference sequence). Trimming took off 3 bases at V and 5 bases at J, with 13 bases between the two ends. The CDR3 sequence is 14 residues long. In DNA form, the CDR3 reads TGTGCCAGCAGTTTTGGGTCCCTTGCGGAGACCCAGTACTTC. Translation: CASSFGSLAETQYF.

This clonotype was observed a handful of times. CDR3 in amino acids: CASSGDSLWPEAFF. CDR3 DNA sequence: TGTGCCAGCAGTGGGGACAGTCTTTGGCCTGAAGCTTTCTTT. The chain links TRBV6-1 to TRBJ1-1; 7 nucleotides agree with TRBD1. The CDR3 loop spans 14 amino acids. CDR1 and CDR2 (germline): MNHNS, SASEGT. Trimming cost V 4 bases and J 6 bases; bases outside gene matches: 8.

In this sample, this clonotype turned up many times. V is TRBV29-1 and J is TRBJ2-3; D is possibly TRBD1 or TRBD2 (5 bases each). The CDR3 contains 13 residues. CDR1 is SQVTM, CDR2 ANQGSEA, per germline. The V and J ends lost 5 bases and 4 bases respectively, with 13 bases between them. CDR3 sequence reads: CSVQGFGADTQYF. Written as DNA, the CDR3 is TGCAGCGTTCAGGGTTTCGGGGCAGATACGCAGTATTTT.

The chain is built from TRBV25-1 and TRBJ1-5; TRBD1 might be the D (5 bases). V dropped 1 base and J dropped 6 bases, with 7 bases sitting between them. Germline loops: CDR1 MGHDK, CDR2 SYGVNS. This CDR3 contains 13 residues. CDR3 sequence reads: CASSESGIQPQHF. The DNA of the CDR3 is TGTGCCAGCAGTGAATCAGGGATTCAGCCCCAGCATTTT.

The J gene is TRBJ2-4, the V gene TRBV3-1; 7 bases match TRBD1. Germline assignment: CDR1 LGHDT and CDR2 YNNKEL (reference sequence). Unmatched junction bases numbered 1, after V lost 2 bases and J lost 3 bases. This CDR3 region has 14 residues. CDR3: CASSQRDSKNIQYF. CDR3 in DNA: TGTGCCAGCAGCCAACGGGACAGCAAAAACATTCAGTACTTC.

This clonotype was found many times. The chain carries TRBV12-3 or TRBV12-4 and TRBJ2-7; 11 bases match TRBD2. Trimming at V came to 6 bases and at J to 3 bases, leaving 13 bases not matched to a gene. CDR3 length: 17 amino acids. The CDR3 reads CASSSRSGREKVYEQYF. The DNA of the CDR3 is TGTGCCAGCAGCAGCCGTAGCGGGAGGGAAAAAGTCTACGAGCAGTACTTC.

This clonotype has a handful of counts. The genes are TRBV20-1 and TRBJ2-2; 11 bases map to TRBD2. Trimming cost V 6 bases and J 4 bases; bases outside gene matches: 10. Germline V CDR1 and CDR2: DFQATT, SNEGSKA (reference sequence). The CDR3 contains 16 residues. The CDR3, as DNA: TGCAGTGCCGTCCCACTAGCGGGGGTCGGCACCGGGGAGCTGTTTTTT. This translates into CSAVPLAGVGTGELFF.

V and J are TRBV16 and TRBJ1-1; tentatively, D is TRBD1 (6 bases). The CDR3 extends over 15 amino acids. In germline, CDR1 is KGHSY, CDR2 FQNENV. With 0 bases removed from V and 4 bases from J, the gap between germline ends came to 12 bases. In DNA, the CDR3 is TGTGCCAGCAGCCAATCTCCCCCAGGGGTCACTGAAGCTTTCTTT. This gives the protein CASSQSPPGVTEAFF.

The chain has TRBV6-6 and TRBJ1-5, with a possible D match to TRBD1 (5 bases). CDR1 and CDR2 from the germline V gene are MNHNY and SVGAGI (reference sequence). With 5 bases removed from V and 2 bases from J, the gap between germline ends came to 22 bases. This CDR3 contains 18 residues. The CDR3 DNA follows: TGTGCCAGCAGTCCACCAGACAGCGATAACAGTCGCAATCAGCCCCAGCATTTT. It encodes CASSPPDSDNSRNQPQHF.

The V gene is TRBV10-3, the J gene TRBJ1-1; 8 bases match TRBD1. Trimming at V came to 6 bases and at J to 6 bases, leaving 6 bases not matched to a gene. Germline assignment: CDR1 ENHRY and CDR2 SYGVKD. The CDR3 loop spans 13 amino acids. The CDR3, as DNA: TGTGCCATCAGCACCGGACAGGGATCTGAAGCTTTCTTT. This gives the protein CAISTGQGSEAFF.

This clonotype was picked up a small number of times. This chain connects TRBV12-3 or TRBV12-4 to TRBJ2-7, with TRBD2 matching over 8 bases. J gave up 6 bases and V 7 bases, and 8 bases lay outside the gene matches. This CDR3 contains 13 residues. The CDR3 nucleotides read TGTGCCAGCACCCCGGGCGGGGGGCGCGAGCAGTACTTC. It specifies CASTPGGGREQYF.

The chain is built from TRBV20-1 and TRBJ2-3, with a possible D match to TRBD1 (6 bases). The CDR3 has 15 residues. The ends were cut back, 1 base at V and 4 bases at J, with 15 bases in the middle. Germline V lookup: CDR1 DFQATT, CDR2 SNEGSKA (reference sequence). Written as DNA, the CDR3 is TGCAGTGCTAGAGTGGGGACATCATGGCCAGATACGCAGTATTTT. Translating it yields CSARVGTSWPDTQYF.

The CDR3, as DNA: TGTGCCAGCAGAAAGGAAGCGGAGCTGTTTTTT. Protein sequence: CASRKEAELFF. This rearrangement joins TRBV28 to TRBJ2-2; D gene ambiguous. The CDR3 contains 11 residues. V was cut by 6 bases and J by 10 bases, with 9 bases left in between. Germline V gives CDR1 MDHEN, CDR2 SYDVKM.

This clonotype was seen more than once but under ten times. The CDR3 loop is CASSATGGRNSPLHF. The DNA for the CDR3 is TGTGCCAGCAGTGCCACAGGGGGCCGAAATTCACCCCTCCACTTT. The gene calls are TRBV6-6 and TRBJ1-6, with 9 positions matching TRBD1. This CDR3 region has 15 residues. The J segment lost 7 bases and the V segment lost 5 bases, leaving 6 bases of the junction unmatched. CDR1 MNHNY and CDR2 SVGAGI come from the germline V gene (reference sequence).

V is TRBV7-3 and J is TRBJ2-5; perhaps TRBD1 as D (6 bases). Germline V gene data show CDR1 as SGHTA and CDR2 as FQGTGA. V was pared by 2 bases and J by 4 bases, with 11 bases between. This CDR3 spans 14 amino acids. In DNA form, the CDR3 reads TGTGCCAGCAGCTTAGACAGGTCGGCAGAGACCCAGTACTTC. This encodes CASSLDRSAETQYF.